Listed here are 20 T cell receptor beta chains from one sample, sequenced in a study of cytomegalovirus exposure and HLA in healthy donors. This PCR relied on a set of 60 Vbeta primers and 13 Jbeta primers. Some clones are missing from TCRdb's copy, which holds only in-frame ones; the method was immunoSEQ multiplex PCR. This sample yields fewer than 200,000 clones, of which roughly 9.4% are seen a single time; 1% to 1.5% belongs to the top ten. The sequenced sample consisted of PBMCs. The receptor source for this set is a woman in her 30s in good health and CMV-seropositive.

In this sample, this clone turned up once. The chain recombines TRBV28 with TRBJ2-5; D may be TRBD2 (5 bases). The germline gives CDR1 MDHEN, CDR2 SYDVKM. The CDR3 runs 14 residues. V was shortened by 3 bases and J by 4 bases, with 12 bases between the two germline ends. CDR3 protein: CASSLSSPRETQYF. Written as DNA, the CDR3 is TGTGCCAGCAGTTTGTCTAGCCCCCGAGAGACCCAGTACTTC.

The chain uses TRBV19 and TRBJ2-1, with D maybe TRBD1 (6 bases). V was shortened by 5 bases and J by 5 bases, with 16 bases between the two germline ends. This CDR3 is built from 15 residues. CDR1 and CDR2 from the germline V gene are LNHDA and SQIVND (reference sequence). The CDR3 DNA sequence: TGTGCCAGTAGTCCCCATCGGGACACCCACAATGAGCAGTTCTTC. The encoded protein is CASSPHRDTHNEQFF.

The genes are TRBV2 and TRBJ2-1, with TRBD2 matching 10 bases. The CDR3 totals 17 residues. Trimming removed 2 bases from V and 1 base from J; junction bases left unmatched: 5. The germline CDR1 and CDR2 sequences are SNHLY and FYNNEI. The CDR3 region has the DNA TGTGCCAGCAGTGAATCCGGACTAGCGGCTTCCTACAATGAGCAGTTCTTC. Protein: CASSESGLAASYNEQFF. The full variable domain, in which reference TRBV2 and TRBJ2-1 provide the parts outside the CDR3, is EPEVTQTPSHQVTQMGQEVILRCVPISNHLYFYWYRQILGQKVEFLVSFYNNEISEKSEIFDDQFSVERPDGSNFTLKIRSTKLEDSAMYFCASSESGLAASYNEQFFGPGTRLTVL.

A few counts support this clone. This sequence joins TRBV6-5 and TRBJ1-2; 8 nucleotides line up with TRBD1. V was pared by 4 bases and J by 2 bases, with 6 bases of the junction left unmatched. Germline assignment: CDR1 MNHEY and CDR2 SVGAGI. This CDR3 is built from 15 residues. CDR3 nucleotides: TGTGCCAGCAGTTTGAATAGGGACAGGAACTATGGCTACACCTTC. Its translation is CASSLNRDRNYGYTF.

This CDR3 reads CASSFSGRGSGYTF. The DNA for the CDR3 is TGTGCCAGCAGTTTCAGTGGCAGGGGATCTGGCTACACCTTC. This chain joins TRBV28 and TRBJ1-2, with a possible D match to TRBD1 (6 bases). Trimming stripped 3 bases from V and 7 bases from J, with 15 bases between. CDR3 size: 14 residues. Germline values: CDR1 MDHEN, CDR2 SYDVKM.

This clone was seen more than once but under ten times. The V and J genes are TRBV25-1 and TRBJ1-1, with 7 bases aligning to TRBD1. The J segment lost 3 bases and the V segment lost 6 bases, leaving 4 bases of the junction unmatched. This CDR3 is built from 13 residues. Germline CDR1 is MGHDK and CDR2 is SYGVNS. The CDR3 coding sequence is TGTGCCAGCAGATTTACAGGGGACACTGAAGCTTTCTTT. Protein: CASRFTGDTEAFF.

The J gene is TRBJ2-2, the V gene TRBV23-1; D may be TRBD2 (6 bases). Being an ORF, TRBV23-1 has a function that is uncertain. This CDR3 comprises 14 residues. Between the trimmed V and J ends, which lost 7 bases and 2 bases, there was a span of 11 bases. CDR3 sequence: CASMEGCNTGELFF. The CDR3 nucleotides are TGCGCCAGCATGGAGGGGTGTAACACCGGGGAGCTGTTTTTT.

This clone was found a few times. The chain combines TRBV6-5 with TRBJ1-2; TRBD1 might be the D (5 bases). V lost 2 bases, J lost 8 bases, and 12 bases lay in between. Germline V CDR1 and CDR2: MNHEY, SVGAGI. The CDR3 has 13 residues. CDR3 amino acids: CASSYGQGPGYTF. In DNA form, the CDR3 reads TGTGCCAGCAGTTACGGGCAGGGCCCCGGCTACACCTTC.

The chain uses TRBV19 and TRBJ1-1; TRBD1 matches 12 bases. The CDR3 runs to 18 residues. The junction had 11 bases not matched to a gene; V was cut back by 4 bases and J by 2 bases. Germline lookup yields CDR1 LNHDA and CDR2 SQIVND (reference sequence). CDR3 DNA sequence: TGTGCCAGTAGTAGAGGACCGGGACAGGGGGCCCTTAACACTGAAGCTTTCTTT. As protein: CASSRGPGQGALNTEAFF.

This clone was counted between two and nine times. The junction shows a germline mismatch at one end, possibly a read error. The CDR3 loop is CSVEEYRVEGEKLFF. The DNA of the CDR3 is TGCAGCGTCGAAGAATACAGGGTCGAAGGGGAAAAACTGTTTTTT. The chain employs TRBV29-1 and TRBJ1-4; the D gene is possibly TRBD1 (6 bases). Germline CDR1 reads SQVTM; CDR2 reads ANQGSEA. This CDR3 has 15 amino acids.

The genes are TRBV10-3 and TRBJ1-2, with D perhaps matching TRBD1 (6 bases). Between the trimmed V and J ends, which lost 7 bases and 7 bases, there was a span of 13 bases. Germline V gene lookup returns CDR1 ENHRY and CDR2 SYGVKD. The CDR3 has 12 amino acids. CDR3 sequence reads: CAITRDMGGYTF. Written as DNA, the CDR3 is TGTGCCATCACCCGGGACATGGGTGGCTACACCTTC.

This clone showed up just a few times. CDR3 nucleotides: TGCGCCAGCAGCCAAACAACAGGGTATGGCTACACCTTC. Translated: CASSQTTGYGYTF. The rearrangement uses TRBV5-1 and TRBJ1-2, with a tentative D call TRBD1 (6 bases). Per the germline V gene, CDR1 is SGHRS and CDR2 is YFSETQ. CDR3 length equals 13 residues. Trimming removed 4 bases from V and 5 bases from J, with 12 bases in between.

In its sample, this clone was seen a few times. Written as DNA, the CDR3 is TGTGCCAGCAGCTCGAATCCAGGGCCATCCGGAAACACCATATATTTT. It specifies CASSSNPGPSGNTIYF. The V gene is TRBV13, the J gene TRBJ1-3; D is perhaps TRBD1 (5 bases). This CDR3 has 16 amino acids. V gave up 4 bases and J gave up 4 bases, with 17 bases separating them. Germline V lookup: CDR1 PRHDT, CDR2 FYEKMQ (reference sequence).

The chain uses TRBV6-1 and TRBJ1-5, with TRBD1 identical over 8 bases. Trimming took 4 bases from V and 7 from J; bases not matched to a gene: 3. The CDR3 is 13 residues long. Germline values: CDR1 MNHNS, CDR2 SASEGT. This CDR3 reads CASSVDRDQPQHF. DNA for the CDR3: TGTGCCAGCAGTGTGGACAGGGACCAGCCCCAGCATTTT.

The rearrangement uses TRBV5-1 and TRBJ2-5; 8 bases align to TRBD1. From germline, CDR1 is SGHRS and CDR2 YFSETQ. V lost 4 bases and J lost 2; bases outside the gene matches: 7. The CDR3 is 15 residues long. The CDR3 DNA follows: TGCGCCAGCAGCACCCTGAGGACAGGGCAAGAGACCCAGTACTTC. It codes for CASSTLRTGQETQYF.

The chain links TRBV6-6 to TRBJ1-5, with D perhaps matching TRBD1 (5 bases). Germline values: CDR1 MNHNY, CDR2 SVGAGI (reference sequence). The ends were cut back, 3 bases at V and 9 bases at J, with 15 bases in the middle. This CDR3 comprises 14 residues. The CDR3 bases are TGTGCCAGCAGTTATATGGGGTCCCAGGGGCCCCAGCATTTT. Translation: CASSYMGSQGPQHF.

This clone was detected a few times. The genes are TRBV7-2 and TRBJ1-1; 11 bases are shared with TRBD1. V lost 5 bases, J lost 7 bases, and 12 bases stayed unmatched. Germline V lookup: CDR1 SGHTA, CDR2 FQGNSA. This CDR3 is 16 amino acids long. The CDR3 region has the DNA TGTGCCAGCAGCCATTGGACAGGGGGCTCCCCTCTTGAAGCTTTCTTT. Amino acid sequence: CASSHWTGGSPLEAFF.

This clone was counted only a few times. The chain links TRBV7-6 to TRBJ2-7; maybe TRBD2 (5 bases). Trimming cost V 5 bases and J 5 bases, with 13 bases left between them. This CDR3 region has 13 residues. Per germline, CDR1 SGHVS and CDR2 FNYEAQ. Here the CDR3 reads CASSPGRRDEQYF. In DNA, the CDR3 is TGTGCCAGCAGCCCCGGCAGGCGGGACGAGCAGTACTTC.

The chain links TRBV6-4 to TRBJ1-2; 11 bases align to TRBD1. The CDR3 consists of 15 residues. The V and J ends lost 4 bases and 4 bases, in that order; junction bases with no gene match: 5. Germline loops: CDR1 MRHNA, CDR2 SNTAGT. DNA of the CDR3: TGTGCCAGCAGTGCCGGGACAGGGGGTATCTATGGCTACACCTTC. The encoded protein is CASSAGTGGIYGYTF.

This sequence joins TRBV7-2 and TRBJ1-2; D uncertain. The CDR3 runs 12 residues. The germline V gene has CDR1 SGHTA and CDR2 FQGNSA. V shed 3 bases and J shed 0 bases, with 2 bases lying between them. The CDR3: CASSFTNYGYTF. The CDR3 DNA reads as TGTGCCAGCAGCTTCACTAACTATGGCTACACCTTC.